These T cell receptor beta chains were read from a single sample in a study of T cells after yellow fever vaccination. A single record per CDR3 protein comes from TCRdb applying MiXCR to the 5' RACE reads. The sample yields about 330,000 distinct CDR3 sequences, around 8.1% seen once. Here the sequenced sample was PBMCs, taken 35 to 50 days after the first yellow fever vaccination. These receptors were taken from a man between 18 and 29 years old who received the YFV17D yellow fever vaccine. Each CDR3 is given with its conserved first and last residue. The D gene is left open where the match is weak. Size is omitted from some rows. Given values are once, few, many or a class for expanded clones.

TRBJ2-2	.	TRBV20-1	.	TGCAGTGCTAGAGATCGTCGGAGGGAGCTGTTTTTT	CSARDRRRELFF
TRBJ2-3	TRBD2	TRBV29-1	.	TGCAGCGTTGGCGGAACTAGCGGACCCACAGATACGCAGTATTTT	CSVGGTSGPTDTQYF
TRBJ1-2	.	TRBV6-2/TRBV6-3	.	TGTGCCAGCAGAACTGGGGCACGTGGCTACACCTTC	CASRTGARGYTF
TRBJ2-5	TRBD2	TRBV5-5	few	TGTGCCAGCAGCTGGGGGACTAGCGGGTTGGGAGAGACCCAGTACTTC	CASSWGTSGLGETQYF
TRBJ2-2	.	TRBV24-1	.	TGTGCCACCCGCAAGGGACCGGCGAACACCGGGGAGCTGGTTTTT	CATRKGPANTGELVF
TRBJ2-3	.	TRBV7-3	few	TGTGCCAGCAGCTGGTCTAGCCACGGCACAGATACGCAGTATTTT	CASSWSSHGTDTQYF
TRBJ1-1	.	TRBV18	.	TGTGCCAGCTCACCCGTCGGTCCCTGGGGGAACACTGAAGCTTTCTTT	CASSPVGPWGNTEAFF
TRBJ1-5	TRBD1	TRBV12-3/TRBV12-4	few	TGTGCCAGCAGGACAGGGAAGGGGGATCAGCCCCAGCATTTT	CASRTGKGDQPQHF
TRBJ2-3	.	TRBV7-9	.	TGTGCCAGCAGCTTAGGGGTCTACACAGATACGCAGTATTTT	CASSLGVYTDTQYF
TRBJ1-5	.	TRBV20-1	.	TGCAGTGCTAGGGACACCCTGGGCAATCAGCCCCAGCATTTT	CSARDTLGNQPQHF
TRBJ2-1	.	TRBV6-1	few	TGTGCCAGCAGTGAAAGTCCGGGGACCGAAAATGAGCAGTTCTTC	CASSESPGTENEQFF
TRBJ1-1	.	TRBV7-2	few	TGTGCCAGCAGCTTAGAGGCCCCACCTTGGGGTGAAGCTTTCTTT	CASSLEAPPWGEAFF
TRBJ1-3	.	TRBV6-5	.	TGTGCCAGCAGTTACCGACACCCCGGAAACACCATATATTTT	CASSYRHPGNTIYF
TRBJ1-1	.	TRBV28	.	TGTGCCAGCAGCCCCCACCGGGACACAGCTTTCTTT	CASSPHRDTAFF
TRBJ1-3	.	TRBV7-2	.	TGTGCCAGCAGCCGTAGACTGTCCTCTGGAAACACCATATATTTT	CASSRRLSSGNTIYF
TRBJ2-5	.	TRBV5-1	.	TGCGCCAGCAGCTTGGCCGGGGTTGACGAGACCCAGTACTTC	CASSLAGVDETQYF
TRBJ2-7	.	TRBV5-1	.	TGCGCCAGCAGCTTGGAGAACGAGCAGTACTTC	CASSLENEQYF
TRBJ2-3	TRBD2	TRBV7-3	few	TGTGCCAGCAGCTTAAAGCGGGGGGGCATGGATACGCAGTATTTT	CASSLKRGGMDTQYF
TRBJ2-4	TRBD1	TRBV9	few	TGTGCCAGCAGCGTTTCAGACAGGGTTGACATTCAGTACTTC	CASSVSDRVDIQYF
TRBJ1-6	TRBD1	TRBV19	once	TGTGCCAGTAGCGGGACAGGGTCCTATAATTCACCCCTCCACTTT	CASSGTGSYNSPLHF
TRBJ2-1	TRBD1	TRBV18	few	TGTGCCAGCTCACCAGGTGGACAGGGGATGTACAATGAGCAGTTCTTC	CASSPGGQGMYNEQFF
TRBJ2-1	TRBD2	TRBV3-1	.	TGTGCCAGCAGCCAGGTGGGGACTAGCATTTACAATGAGCAGTTCTTC	CASSQVGTSIYNEQFF
TRBJ2-1	TRBD1	TRBV3-1	once	TGTGCCAGCAGCTCCCAACAGGGGTATCCCTACAATGAGCAGTTCTTC	CASSSQQGYPYNEQFF
TRBJ2-1	.	TRBV14	few	TGTGCCAGCAGCCAAGAACTGATTGGCTCCTACAATGAGCAGTTCTTC	CASSQELIGSYNEQFF
TRBJ1-2	TRBD1	TRBV7-2	few	TGTGCCAGCAGCCCAAGGACAGGCCACGAGAGCTATGGCTACACCTTC	CASSPRTGHESYGYTF
TRBJ2-1	.	TRBV4-1	few	TGCGCCAGCAGCCAAGATACCCCAGGGTACAATGAGCAGTTCTTC	CASSQDTPGYNEQFF
TRBJ1-6	.	TRBV7-2	few	TGTGCCAGCAGCTTACGTATCTGGGACTATGGAAGGTCACCCCTCCACTTT	CASSLRIWDYGRSPLHF
TRBJ2-2	.	TRBV7-6	few	TGTGCCAGCAGCTTAAATATTGGGGACACGGCCGGGGAGCTGTTTTTT	CASSLNIGDTAGELFF
TRBJ2-1	.	TRBV20-1	.	TGCAGTGCGGCCGGGACCGGTCATGGGAATGAGCAGTTCTTC	CSAAGTGHGNEQFF